Below, 28 T cell receptor beta chains from the same sample are listed, as sequenced in a study of shared clonotypes between healthy human individuals. Repertoires were generated with immunoSEQ multiplex PCR, while TCRdb's copy carries only in-frame clones and drops some. This table holds some 2,500,000 clones, more than 85% found once. Sequencing was carried out using naive CD4+ T cells from PBMCs. Subset denoted: CD45RA+ positively selected. Source of these receptors: a man younger than 30 in good health. Some clones in this sample may be carry-over from other donors' samples.

As concerns this clone: Other nucleotide sequences in the sample specify the same CDR3. The chain carries TRBV5-4 and TRBJ1-1, with 7 bases lining up with TRBD1. The length of the CDR3 is 15 residues. The V gene end was trimmed by 1 base and the J gene end by 5 bases; junction bases not matched to a gene: 8. Germline-derived CDR1 and CDR2 are SGHNT and YYREEE (reference sequence). The DNA of the CDR3 is TGTGCCAGCAGCTTGAGGTTCAGGGGGGAAACTGAAGCTTTCTTT. Translated: CASSLRFRGETEAFF. The full variable domain, rest sourced from reference TRBV5-4 and TRBJ1-1, is ETGVTQSPTHLIKTRGQQVTLRCSSQSGHNTVSWYQQALGQGPQFIFQYYREEENGRGNFPPRFSGLQFPNYSSELNVNALELDDSALYLCASSLRFRGETEAFFGQGTRLTVV.

The chain couples TRBV28 to TRBJ2-3; no reliable D call. V gave up 6 bases and J gave up 2 bases, with 9 bases separating them. The CDR3 consists of 13 residues. Per the germline V gene, CDR1 is MDHEN and CDR2 is SYDVKM. The DNA of the CDR3 is TGTGCCAGCAGGACCGAACTCACAGATACGCAGTATTTT. It translates to CASRTELTDTQYF.

V gene TRBV11-2 combines with J gene TRBJ2-3; 13 bases are shared with TRBD2. The CDR3 runs to 15 residues. The germline CDR1 and CDR2 sequences are SGHAT and FQNNGV. V lost 5 bases to trimming and J lost 7 bases; unmatched junction nucleotides: 6. The CDR3 region is CASSVLAGGPNTQYF. In DNA, the CDR3 is TGTGCCAGCAGCGTACTAGCGGGAGGGCCGAATACGCAGTATTTT.

The gene calls are TRBV6-5 and TRBJ2-7; D uncertain. Trimming removed 7 bases from V and 6 bases from J, with 19 bases in between. This CDR3 region has 14 residues. Per the germline V gene, CDR1 is MNHEY and CDR2 is SVGAGI. In nucleotides, the CDR3 is TGTGCCAGCAAGCCCCGTCCAGCCGCCCTCGAGCAGTACTTC. Residues: CASKPRPAALEQYF.

This clone occurred once. This rearrangement joins TRBV2 to TRBJ2-1; 9 bases line up with TRBD1. V was clipped by 3 bases and J by 2 bases; unmatched bases: 2. The CDR3 sequence is 15 residues long. Germline V gene sequence: CDR1 SNHLY, CDR2 FYNNEI. The CDR3, as DNA: TGTGCCAGCAGTGAGGACAGGGGCACCTACAATGAGCAGTTCTTC. Translating gives CASSEDRGTYNEQFF.

The chain carries TRBV5-4 and TRBJ2-1, with TRBD1 matching over 7 bases. This CDR3 spans 15 amino acids. J lost 7 bases, V lost 1 base, and 8 bases had no gene match. Germline loops: CDR1 SGHNT, CDR2 YYREEE (reference sequence). The CDR3 DNA follows: TGTGCCAGCAGCTTGTCCCGGACAGGTGGGAATGAGCAGTTCTTC. Protein product: CASSLSRTGGNEQFF. The variable domain in full, with the rest retrieved from reference TRBV5-4 and TRBJ2-1, is ETGVTQSPTHLIKTRGQQVTLRCSSQSGHNTVSWYQQALGQGPQFIFQYYREEENGRGNFPPRFSGLQFPNYSSELNVNALELDDSALYLCASSLSRTGGNEQFFGPGTRLTVL.

The chain is built from TRBV5-5 and TRBJ2-1; TRBD1 agrees at 11 bases. The CDR3 has 16 amino acids. Germline assignment: CDR1 SGHKS and CDR2 YYEKEE (reference sequence). The V segment lost 5 bases and the J segment 3 bases; nucleotides outside the gene matches: 7. CDR3 in amino acids: CASSDTGTGGYNEQFF. DNA for the CDR3: TGTGCCAGCAGTGATACCGGGACAGGGGGCTACAATGAGCAGTTCTTC.

The CDR3 is CSVTPKIGNYGYTF. CDR3 sequence (DNA): TGCAGCGTTACCCCCAAAATCGGGAACTATGGCTACACCTTC. V gene TRBV29-1 combines with J gene TRBJ1-2; unclear D gene. This CDR3 comprises 14 residues. CDR1 SQVTM and CDR2 ANQGSEA come from the germline V gene. Trimming left V 5 bases short and J 2 bases short, with 15 bases between.

CDR3 DNA sequence: TGCGCCAGCAGCCAACCTACTAGCGGGAGGGTAACCGAGCAGTTCTTC. The encoded protein is CASSQPTSGRVTEQFF. V gene TRBV4-1 combines with J gene TRBJ2-1, with 13 bases lining up with TRBD2. The V gene end was trimmed by 2 bases and the J gene end by 10 bases; junction bases not matched to a gene: 8. The CDR3 is 16 amino acids. Germline assignment: CDR1 MGHRA and CDR2 YSYEKL.

The V call is TRBV15, the J call TRBJ2-7; 8 bases fit TRBD1. Trimming cost V 5 bases and J 2 bases; bases outside gene matches: 5. The CDR3 is made up of 14 amino acids. The germline CDR1 and CDR2 sequences are LNHNV and YYDKDF (reference sequence). CDR3 nucleotides: TGTGCCACCAGCCCGGGACAGGCAACCTACGAGCAGTACTTC. Amino acid sequence: CATSPGQATYEQYF. The variable domain in full, completed from reference TRBV15 and TRBJ2-7, reads DAMVIQNPRYQVTQFGKPVTLSCSQTLNHNVMYWYQQKSSQAPKLLFHYYDKDFNNEADTPDNFQSRRPNTSFCFLDIRSPGLGDTAMYLCATSPGQATYEQYFGPGTRLTVT.

The V gene is TRBV6-6, the J gene TRBJ1-5; D is perhaps TRBD1 (5 bases). Deletions cut 11 bases from V and 0 bases from J, with 17 bases between. Germline loops: CDR1 MNHNY, CDR2 SVGAGI (reference sequence). This CDR3 has 15 amino acids. This CDR3 reads CAADEGPYSNQPQHF. The CDR3 DNA reads TGTGCCGCGGACGAGGGACCCTATAGCAATCAGCCCCAGCATTTT.

The chain recombines TRBV19 with TRBJ2-3, with 10 positions matching TRBD2. V shed 2 bases, J shed 5 bases, and the junction held 4 bases outside the gene matches. Germline V lookup: CDR1 LNHDA, CDR2 SQIVND (reference sequence). This CDR3 region has 15 residues. CDR3 loop: CASSIRLAGVDTQYF. The CDR3 coding sequence is TGTGCCAGTAGTATACGGCTAGCGGGAGTAGATACGCAGTATTTT.

This chain links TRBV29-1 with TRBJ2-7; 9 bases line up with TRBD1. The V gene end was trimmed by 6 bases and the J gene end by 4 bases; junction bases not matched to a gene: 13. The CDR3 extends over 15 amino acids. CDR1 and CDR2 from the germline V gene are SQVTM and ANQGSEA. CDR3 sequence: CSVRGTGTGYYEQYF. The CDR3 bases are TGCAGCGTGAGAGGGACCGGGACAGGGTATTACGAGCAGTACTTC.

J is TRBJ1-2 and V is TRBV7-9, with TRBD1 identical over 9 bases. This CDR3 has 15 amino acids. Germline V CDR1 and CDR2: SEHNR, FQNEAQ (reference sequence). Unmatched junction bases numbered 8, after V lost 5 bases and J lost 4 bases. The CDR3 loop is CASSPGGQGGYGYTF. The CDR3, as DNA: TGTGCCAGCAGCCCGGGGGGACAGGGAGGCTATGGCTACACCTTC.

This clone appeared once. The chain has TRBV7-8 and TRBJ2-7; 11 bases are shared with TRBD1. The V and J ends lost 3 bases and 4 bases, in that order; junction bases with no gene match: 8. The germline CDR1 and CDR2 sequences are SGHVS and FQNEAQ. The CDR3 runs to 16 residues. The CDR3 loop reads CASSFPSWDRGYEQYF. The DNA for the CDR3 is TGTGCCAGCAGCTTCCCCAGTTGGGACAGGGGGTACGAGCAGTACTTC.

The gene calls are TRBV6-4 and TRBJ2-1; possibly TRBD1 for D (5 bases). V lost 2 bases and J lost 0, with 20 bases in between. Germline V CDR1 and CDR2: MRHNA, SNTAGT. This CDR3 is 19 amino acids long. The CDR3 sequence is CASSDAAQKRGSSYNEQFF. The CDR3 nucleotides read TGTGCCAGCAGTGACGCCGCACAGAAAAGGGGCAGCTCCTACAATGAGCAGTTCTTC.

The genes are TRBV2 and TRBJ2-3; 7 bases line up with TRBD1. The CDR3 is 15 residues long. V shed 5 bases, J shed 2 bases, and the junction held 7 bases outside the gene matches. Germline CDR1 is SNHLY and CDR2 is FYNNEI. The CDR3: CASSLSGQNTDTQYF. The CDR3 region has the DNA TGTGCCAGCAGTCTGTCGGGACAGAACACAGATACGCAGTATTTT. Full variable domain (outside the CDR3, taken from reference TRBV2 and TRBJ2-3): EPEVTQTPSHQVTQMGQEVILRCVPISNHLYFYWYRQILGQKVEFLVSFYNNEISEKSEIFDDQFSVERPDGSNFTLKIRSTKLEDSAMYFCASSLSGQNTDTQYFGPGTRLTVL.

The chain links TRBV6-1 to TRBJ2-7; tentatively, D is TRBD1 (6 bases). Per germline, CDR1 MNHNS and CDR2 SASEGT. The germline V and J ends were trimmed by 4 bases and 3 bases, with 10 bases remaining between them. CDR3 size: 13 residues. The CDR3 sequence is CASSGPGVYEQYF. DNA of the CDR3: TGTGCCAGCAGTGGTCCAGGGGTCTACGAGCAGTACTTC.

A word on this clone: Other DNA sequences in this sample translate to the same CDR3. CDR3 nucleotide sequence: TGCGCCAGCAGCTTTGGTGAGACCCAGTACTTC. Protein sequence: CASSFGETQYF. V gene TRBV5-1 combines with J gene TRBJ2-5; D remains unclear. Germline V lookup: CDR1 SGHRS, CDR2 YFSETQ. Between the trimmed V and J ends, which lost 2 bases and 5 bases, there was a span of 4 bases. The CDR3 has 11 amino acids. The full variable domain, rest sourced from reference TRBV5-1 and TRBJ2-5, is KAGVTQTPRYLIKTRGQQVTLSCSPISGHRSVSWYQQTPGQGLQFLFEYFSETQRNKGNFPGRFSGRQFSNSRSEMNVSTLELGDSALYLCASSFGETQYFGPGTRLLVL.

The chain has TRBV10-3 and TRBJ2-3, with 7 bases matching TRBD1. Germline lookup yields CDR1 ENHRY and CDR2 SYGVKD. The junction had 6 bases not matched to a gene; V was cut back by 6 bases and J by 0 bases. CDR3 size: 15 residues. The CDR3 coding sequence is TGTGCCATCAGGGAAACAGGGGTTAGCACAGATACGCAGTATTTT. Its protein product is CAIRETGVSTDTQYF.

This clone was observed a handful of times. The chain is built from TRBV18 and TRBJ1-1, with D unresolved. This CDR3 is built from 14 residues. The germline V gene encodes CDR1 KGHSH and CDR2 LQKENI. Trimming stripped 0 bases from V and 8 bases from J, with 13 bases between. DNA for the CDR3: TGTGCCAGCTCACCACCAAATTTCGACAAGGAAGCTTTCTTT. Residues: CASSPPNFDKEAFF.

This sequence joins TRBV28 and TRBJ2-1; D is uncertain. V lost 1 base and J lost 4, with 17 bases in between. Germline V lookup: CDR1 MDHEN, CDR2 SYDVKM. CDR3 length: 17 amino acids. CDR3 DNA sequence: TGTGCCAGCAGTTTATTGGTAGACCTGGATAGATACAATGAGCAGTTCTTC. Translation: CASSLLVDLDRYNEQFF. Together with reference TRBV28 and TRBJ2-1, the CDR3 gives the full variable domain: DVKVTQSSRYLVKRTGEKVFLECVQDMDHENMFWYRQDPGLGLRLIYFSYDVKMKEKGDIPEGYSVSREKKERFSLILESASTNQTSMYLCASSLLVDLDRYNEQFFGPGTRLTVL.

The chain joins TRBV7-9 to TRBJ2-3; 9 positions match TRBD2. This CDR3 has 13 residues. After removal of 4 bases from V and 6 bases from J, the junction contained 2 bases not matched to a gene. Germline V CDR1 and CDR2: SEHNR, FQNEAQ (reference sequence). Written as DNA, the CDR3 is TGTGCCAGCAGCTGGGCGGGAGGGGATACGCAGTATTTT. This codes for CASSWAGGDTQYF.

The genes are TRBV29-1 and TRBJ2-1; D gene unclear. V shed 5 bases and J shed 10 bases, with 12 bases lying between them. CDR1 and CDR2 from the germline V gene are SQVTM and ANQGSEA. The CDR3 totals 11 residues. The CDR3 DNA reads TGCAGCGTTCACCCAGTGGGAGAGCAGTTCTTC. It specifies CSVHPVGEQFF.

This chain uses TRBV28 with TRBJ1-5; D is uncertain. The CDR3 length is 12 residues. CDR1 MDHEN and CDR2 SYDVKM come from the germline V gene. V was shortened by 1 base and J by 6 bases, with 4 bases between the two germline ends. CDR3 bases: TGTGCCAGCAGTTTATATAGTCAGCCCCAGCATTTT. It is translated as CASSLYSQPQHF.

The genes are TRBV10-3 and TRBJ2-1; TRBD2 matches 9 bases. This CDR3 contains 14 residues. With V trimmed by 7 bases and J by 3 bases, 4 bases remained unmatched. Germline CDR1 reads ENHRY; CDR2 reads SYGVKD. The CDR3 loop is CAINRAGGYNEQFF. The CDR3 DNA is TGTGCCATCAACCGAGCGGGGGGCTACAATGAGCAGTTCTTC.

This rearrangement joins TRBV28 to TRBJ2-1; 7 bases match TRBD2. Germline V lookup: CDR1 MDHEN, CDR2 SYDVKM. Unmatched junction bases numbered 12, after V lost 4 bases and J lost 3 bases. This CDR3 is built from 17 residues. The CDR3 region is CASSSLGRESHYNEQFF. The DNA for the CDR3 is TGTGCCAGCAGTTCCCTAGGGCGGGAGAGCCACTACAATGAGCAGTTCTTC.

The J gene is TRBJ2-7, the V gene TRBV6-5; either TRBD1 or TRBD2 may fit D (5 bases each). The CDR3 sequence is 13 residues long. The germline V gene has CDR1 MNHEY and CDR2 SVGAGI. Trimming pared 5 bases from V and 2 bases from J, leaving 10 bases between. Here the CDR3 reads CASSPGTPYEQYF. The CDR3 DNA follows: TGTGCCAGCAGTCCCGGGACCCCCTACGAGCAGTACTTC.